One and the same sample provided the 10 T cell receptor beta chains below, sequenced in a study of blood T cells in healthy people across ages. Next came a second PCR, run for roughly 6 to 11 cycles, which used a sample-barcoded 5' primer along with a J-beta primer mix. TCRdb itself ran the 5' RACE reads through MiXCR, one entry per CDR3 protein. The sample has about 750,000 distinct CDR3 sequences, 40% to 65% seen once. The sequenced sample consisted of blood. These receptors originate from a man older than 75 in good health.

The DNA for the CDR3 is TGCAGTGCTCCAACAGGGGGTCGAGAAAAACTGTTTTTT. Amino acids: CSAPTGGREKLFF. The genes are TRBV20-1 and TRBJ1-4, with 8 bases lining up with TRBD1. The CDR3 loop spans 13 amino acids. Germline CDR1 and CDR2: DFQATT and SNEGSKA (reference sequence). Unmatched junction bases numbered 7, after V lost 5 bases and J lost 8 bases.

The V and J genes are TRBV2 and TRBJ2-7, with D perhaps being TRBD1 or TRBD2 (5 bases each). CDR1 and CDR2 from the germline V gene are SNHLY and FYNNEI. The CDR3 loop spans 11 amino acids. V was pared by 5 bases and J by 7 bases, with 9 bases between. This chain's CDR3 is CASSKGREQYF. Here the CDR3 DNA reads TGTGCCAGCAGTAAGGGACGGGAGCAGTACTTC.

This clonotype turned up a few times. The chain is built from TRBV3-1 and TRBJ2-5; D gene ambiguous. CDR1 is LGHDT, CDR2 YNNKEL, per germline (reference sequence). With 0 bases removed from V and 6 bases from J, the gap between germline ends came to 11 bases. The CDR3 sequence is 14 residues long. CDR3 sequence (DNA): TGTGCCAGCAGCCAAGATTCTAGGGTGCAGACCCAGTACTTC. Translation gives CASSQDSRVQTQYF.

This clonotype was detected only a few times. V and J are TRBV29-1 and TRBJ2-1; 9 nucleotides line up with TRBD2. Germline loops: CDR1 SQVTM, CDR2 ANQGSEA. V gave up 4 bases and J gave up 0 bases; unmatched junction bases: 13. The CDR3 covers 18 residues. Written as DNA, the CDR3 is TGCAGCGTTGTAGGGCTAGCGGGAACTACGAGCTCCTACAATGAGCAGTTCTTC. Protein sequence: CSVVGLAGTTSSYNEQFF.

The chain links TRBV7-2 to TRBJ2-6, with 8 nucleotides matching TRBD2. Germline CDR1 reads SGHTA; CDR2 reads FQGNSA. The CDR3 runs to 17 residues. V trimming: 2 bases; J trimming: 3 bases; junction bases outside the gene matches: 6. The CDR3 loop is CASSLSSGRGGANVLTF. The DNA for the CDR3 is TGTGCCAGCAGCTTATCCAGCGGGAGAGGTGGGGCCAACGTCCTGACTTTC.

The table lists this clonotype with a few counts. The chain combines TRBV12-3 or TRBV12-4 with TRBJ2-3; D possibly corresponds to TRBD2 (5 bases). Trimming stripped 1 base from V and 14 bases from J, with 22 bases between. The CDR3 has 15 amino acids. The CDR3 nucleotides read TGTGCCAGCAGTTTAGGGGGAGCGGAGCACAGATACGCGTATTTT. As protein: CASSLGGAEHRYAYF.

In DNA form, the CDR3 reads TGTGCCACCAGCAGAGGAGGGAGGGGGGCCAATGAGCAGTTCTTC. It codes for CATSRGGRGANEQFF. The genes are TRBV15 and TRBJ2-1, with D tentatively TRBD2 (7 bases). The CDR3 length is 15 residues. From germline, CDR1 is LNHNV and CDR2 YYDKDF (reference sequence). V gave up 1 base and J gave up 6 bases, with 13 bases separating them.

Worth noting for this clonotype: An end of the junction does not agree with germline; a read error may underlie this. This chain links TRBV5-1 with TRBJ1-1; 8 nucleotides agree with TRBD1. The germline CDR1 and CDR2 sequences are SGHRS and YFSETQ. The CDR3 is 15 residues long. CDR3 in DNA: TGCACCAGCAGCCCAGGGGGCTGGGGTGGAACTGAAGCTTTCTTT. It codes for CTSSPGGWGGTEAFF.

The CDR3 region is CASSRPQREGYEQFF. CDR3 DNA: TGTGCCAGCAGCAGGCCCCAGCGGGAGGGCTATGAGCAGTTCTTC. The chain has TRBV21-1 and TRBJ2-1; TRBD2 is the table's D call and was not checked against the DNA. TRBV21-1 is marked as a pseudogene. CDR3 length: 15 residues.

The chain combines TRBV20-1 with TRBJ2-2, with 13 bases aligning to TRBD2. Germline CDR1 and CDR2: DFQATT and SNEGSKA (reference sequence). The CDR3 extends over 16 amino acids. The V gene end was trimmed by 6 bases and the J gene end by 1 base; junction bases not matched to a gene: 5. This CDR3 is CSALTSGRLNTGELFF. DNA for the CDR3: TGCAGTGCGCTGACTAGCGGGAGGCTGAACACCGGGGAGCTGTTTTTT.